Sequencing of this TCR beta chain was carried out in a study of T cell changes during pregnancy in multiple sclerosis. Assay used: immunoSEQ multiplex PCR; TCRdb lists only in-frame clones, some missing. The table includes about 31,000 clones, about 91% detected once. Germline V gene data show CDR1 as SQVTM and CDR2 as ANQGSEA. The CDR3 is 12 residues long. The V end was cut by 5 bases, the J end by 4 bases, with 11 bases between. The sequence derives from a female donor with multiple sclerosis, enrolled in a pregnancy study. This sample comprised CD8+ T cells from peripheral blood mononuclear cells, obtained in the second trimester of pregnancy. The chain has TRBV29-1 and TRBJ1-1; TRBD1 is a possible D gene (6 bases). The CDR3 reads CSVTGWGTEAFF. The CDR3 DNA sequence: TGCAGCGTTACAGGGTGGGGCACTGAAGCTTTCTTT.